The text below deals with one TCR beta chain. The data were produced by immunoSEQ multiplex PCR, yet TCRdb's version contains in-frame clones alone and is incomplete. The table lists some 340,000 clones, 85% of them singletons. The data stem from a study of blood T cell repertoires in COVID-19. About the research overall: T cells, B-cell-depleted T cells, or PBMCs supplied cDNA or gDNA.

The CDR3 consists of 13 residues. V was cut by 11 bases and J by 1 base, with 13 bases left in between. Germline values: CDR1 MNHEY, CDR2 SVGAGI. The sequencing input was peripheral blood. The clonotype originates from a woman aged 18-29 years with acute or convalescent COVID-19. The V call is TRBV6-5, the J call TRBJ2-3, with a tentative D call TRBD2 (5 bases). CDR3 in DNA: TGTGCCGTGCCGGGGAGTCGCACAGATACGCAGTATTTT. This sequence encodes CAVPGSRTDTQYF.